These T cell receptor beta chains were read from a single sample in a study of T cells in narcolepsy. The table came from immunoSEQ multiplex PCR; TCRdb's copy has only in-frame clones and leaves some out. The table records about 19,000 clones, less than 90% of them present only once. Sequenced material: memory (CD45RA-) CD4+ T cells from blood. These receptors were collected from a human donor in good health. Each CDR3 is given without its conserved first and last residue.

v_call,cdr3_length,j_call,cdr3_aa
TRBV7-8,17,TRBJ1-5,ASSLIGRDSTWSNQPQH
TRBV28,11,TRBJ1-4,ASSSGQGGKLF
TRBV7-3,11,TRBJ2-7,ASSRGFSYEQY
TRBV2,12,TRBJ1-1,ASSVRAGVTEAF
TRBV30,11,TRBJ1-1,AWSEQENTEAF
TRBV13,10,TRBJ1-1,ASSLVGEEAF
TRBV2,13,TRBJ2-2,ASSGQGRNTGELF
TRBV7-2,11,TRBJ1-1,ASTLTVYTEAF
TRBV11-2,12,TRBJ2-7,ASSSGTGRIEQY
TRBV5-4,13,TRBJ2-5,ASSFRDSGQETQY
TRBV2,12,TRBJ1-2,ASSLRQGNYGYT
TRBV10-3,13,TRBJ1-5,AISGTGARDQPQH
TRBV7-2,12,TRBJ1-6,ASRLDRGLSPLH
TRBV7-2,12,TRBJ1-2,ASSLSGQAYGYT
TRBV7-2,11,TRBJ2-7,ASSSHVYYEQY
TRBV9,11,TRBJ1-1,ASSVDGYREAF
TRBV7-2,10,TRBJ2-2,ASSLYTGELF
TRBV4-2,14,TRBJ2-3,ASSRDGSGRTDTQY
TRBV29-1,11,TRBJ2-5,SVARGNQETQY
TRBV5-5,13,TRBJ2-7,ASSLRQTALGEQY
TRBV27,13,TRBJ1-2,ATRRGTGGIYGYT
TRBV30,15,TRBJ2-5,AWAGGLAGRYAETQY
TRBV14,13,TRBJ2-1,ASSWAMLGYNEQF
TRBV11-2,14,TRBJ2-7,ASSRVVGQGPNEQY
TRBV30,13,TRBJ1-4,AWTPSGGLGGKLF
TRBV5-1,12,TRBJ2-3,ASSLAGVPDTQY
TRBV19,13,TRBJ1-5,ASTDGDRSNQPQH
TRBV7-2,13,TRBJ1-3,ASSLEQASGNTIY
TRBV27,10,TRBJ1-1,ASSLVGGEAF
TRBV2,12,TRBJ1-1,ASSDLGRIPEAF
TRBV11-2,15,TRBJ2-1,ASSSPGQAASYNEQF
TRBV7-3,13,TRBJ2-5,ASSLTGGREETQY
TRBV7-3,12,TRBJ1-6,ASSLGIPNSPLH
TRBV29-1,14,TRBJ2-1,SVEVGKTSGHNEQF
TRBV6-1,12,TRBJ2-5,ASSGIGGRETQY
TRBV29-1,10,TRBJ1-2,SVGSINYGYT
TRBV7-2,12,TRBJ1-5,ASSLQGPPRPQH
TRBV19,15,TRBJ2-6,ASSTRTGMAGANVLT
TRBV27,11,TRBJ2-3,ASSLGHTDTQY
TRBV7-8,17,TRBJ2-6,ASSPRQGTASSGANVLT
TRBV5-6,10,TRBJ1-2,ASSLLERGYT
TRBV5-8,11,TRBJ1-2,ASSPGQEYGYT
TRBV5-1,13,TRBJ1-1,ASSLEQLGDTEAF
TRBV9,13,TRBJ2-7,ASSPAGTAYYEQY
TRBV2,10,TRBJ2-7,ASWRQGYEQY
TRBV18,14,TRBJ2-7,ASSPPGSTQFYEQY
TRBV27,12,TRBJ2-7,ASSPTRPPYEQY
TRBV5-5,11,TRBJ1-3,ASSFAPGNTIY
TRBV5-1,11,TRBJ2-3,ASSWAGADTQY
TRBV2,10,TRBJ1-4,ASSGTGEKLF
TRBV4-3,13,TRBJ1-2,ASSQDGGYKGGYT
TRBV5-1,12,TRBJ2-1,ASSPGQAYNEQF
TRBV7-6,12,TRBJ2-2,ASSLDRPDGELF
TRBV4-3,13,TRBJ2-1,ASSYGLAAYNEQF